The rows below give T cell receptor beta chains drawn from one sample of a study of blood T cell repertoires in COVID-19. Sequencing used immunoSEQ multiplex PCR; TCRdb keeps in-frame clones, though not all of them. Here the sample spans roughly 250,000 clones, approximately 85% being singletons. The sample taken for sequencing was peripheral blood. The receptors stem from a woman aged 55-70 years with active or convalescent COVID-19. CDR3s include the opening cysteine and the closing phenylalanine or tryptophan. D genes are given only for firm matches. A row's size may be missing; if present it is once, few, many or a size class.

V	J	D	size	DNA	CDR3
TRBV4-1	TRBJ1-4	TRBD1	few	TGCGCCAGCAGCCAAAGGGGCGGGGACAGGTCTTCGACAACTAATGAAAAACTGTTTTTT	CASSQRGGDRSSTTNEKLFF
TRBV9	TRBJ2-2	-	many	TGTGCCAGCAGCGTGTATGGGGAGACCACCGGGGAGCTGTTTTTT	CASSVYGETTGELFF
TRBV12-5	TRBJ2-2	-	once	TGTGCTAGTGGGTCACAAACCTGGAACACCGGGGAGCTGTTTTTT	CASGSQTWNTGELFF
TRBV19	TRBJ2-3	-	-	TGTGCCAGTAGACCGACTTGGGAGCGCACAGATACGCAGTATTTT	CASRPTWERTDTQYF
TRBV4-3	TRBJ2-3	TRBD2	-	TGCGCCAGCAGCCAAGATCGCCAGCGGGGATTAGATACGCAGTATTTT	CASSQDRQRGLDTQYF
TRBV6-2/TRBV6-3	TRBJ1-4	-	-	TGTGCCAGCAGTTACACAGGGATCGCTAATGAAAAACTGTTTTTT	CASSYTGIANEKLFF
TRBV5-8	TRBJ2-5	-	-	TGTGCCAGCAGCTTGGGTGGAGGAGAGACCCAGTACTTC	CASSLGGGETQYF
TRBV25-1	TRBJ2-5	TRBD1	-	TGTGCCAGCAGTGAATCCTTTGGGACAGGAGACCAAGAGACCCAGTACTTC	CASSESFGTGDQETQYF
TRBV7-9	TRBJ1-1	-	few	TGTGCCAGCAGCTTAGCTAGGAACACTGAAGCTTTCTTT	CASSLARNTEAFF
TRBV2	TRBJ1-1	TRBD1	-	TGTGCCAGCAGTGAACCCCCGGACAGGCGCACTGAAGCTTTCTTT	CASSEPPDRRTEAFF
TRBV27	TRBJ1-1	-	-	TGTGCCAGCAGTAAACAGGAGAACACTGAAGCTTTCTTT	CASSKQENTEAFF
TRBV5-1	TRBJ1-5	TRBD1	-	TGCGCCAGCAGCTTGGGACAGGGCGGTCAGCCCCAGCATTTT	CASSLGQGGQPQHF
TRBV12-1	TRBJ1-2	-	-	TGTGCCAGCAGCTTACTGACAGTGGGGTATGGCTACACCTTC	CASSLLTVGYGYTF
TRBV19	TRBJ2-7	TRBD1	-	TGTGCCAGTAGTATCTCCGGGACAGGGGCCTACGAGCAGTACTTC	CASSISGTGAYEQYF
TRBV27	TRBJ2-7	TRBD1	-	TGTGCCAGCAGTGCGTACAGGGGAACCTACGAGCAGTACTTC	CASSAYRGTYEQYF
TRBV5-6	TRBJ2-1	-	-	TGTGCCAGCAGCTTGGACTCAGGGTTCCACAATGAGCAGTTCTTC	CASSLDSGFHNEQFF
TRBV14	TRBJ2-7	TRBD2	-	TGTGCCAGCAGCCAGGTAGTAGCGGGGGGATTATCGGGCGAGCAGTACTTC	CASSQVVAGGLSGEQYF
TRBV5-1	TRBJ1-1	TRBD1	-	TGCGCCAGCAGCTTGGATGGCGGCGGGACAGGGGTGAACACTGAAGCTTTCTTT	CASSLDGGGTGVNTEAFF